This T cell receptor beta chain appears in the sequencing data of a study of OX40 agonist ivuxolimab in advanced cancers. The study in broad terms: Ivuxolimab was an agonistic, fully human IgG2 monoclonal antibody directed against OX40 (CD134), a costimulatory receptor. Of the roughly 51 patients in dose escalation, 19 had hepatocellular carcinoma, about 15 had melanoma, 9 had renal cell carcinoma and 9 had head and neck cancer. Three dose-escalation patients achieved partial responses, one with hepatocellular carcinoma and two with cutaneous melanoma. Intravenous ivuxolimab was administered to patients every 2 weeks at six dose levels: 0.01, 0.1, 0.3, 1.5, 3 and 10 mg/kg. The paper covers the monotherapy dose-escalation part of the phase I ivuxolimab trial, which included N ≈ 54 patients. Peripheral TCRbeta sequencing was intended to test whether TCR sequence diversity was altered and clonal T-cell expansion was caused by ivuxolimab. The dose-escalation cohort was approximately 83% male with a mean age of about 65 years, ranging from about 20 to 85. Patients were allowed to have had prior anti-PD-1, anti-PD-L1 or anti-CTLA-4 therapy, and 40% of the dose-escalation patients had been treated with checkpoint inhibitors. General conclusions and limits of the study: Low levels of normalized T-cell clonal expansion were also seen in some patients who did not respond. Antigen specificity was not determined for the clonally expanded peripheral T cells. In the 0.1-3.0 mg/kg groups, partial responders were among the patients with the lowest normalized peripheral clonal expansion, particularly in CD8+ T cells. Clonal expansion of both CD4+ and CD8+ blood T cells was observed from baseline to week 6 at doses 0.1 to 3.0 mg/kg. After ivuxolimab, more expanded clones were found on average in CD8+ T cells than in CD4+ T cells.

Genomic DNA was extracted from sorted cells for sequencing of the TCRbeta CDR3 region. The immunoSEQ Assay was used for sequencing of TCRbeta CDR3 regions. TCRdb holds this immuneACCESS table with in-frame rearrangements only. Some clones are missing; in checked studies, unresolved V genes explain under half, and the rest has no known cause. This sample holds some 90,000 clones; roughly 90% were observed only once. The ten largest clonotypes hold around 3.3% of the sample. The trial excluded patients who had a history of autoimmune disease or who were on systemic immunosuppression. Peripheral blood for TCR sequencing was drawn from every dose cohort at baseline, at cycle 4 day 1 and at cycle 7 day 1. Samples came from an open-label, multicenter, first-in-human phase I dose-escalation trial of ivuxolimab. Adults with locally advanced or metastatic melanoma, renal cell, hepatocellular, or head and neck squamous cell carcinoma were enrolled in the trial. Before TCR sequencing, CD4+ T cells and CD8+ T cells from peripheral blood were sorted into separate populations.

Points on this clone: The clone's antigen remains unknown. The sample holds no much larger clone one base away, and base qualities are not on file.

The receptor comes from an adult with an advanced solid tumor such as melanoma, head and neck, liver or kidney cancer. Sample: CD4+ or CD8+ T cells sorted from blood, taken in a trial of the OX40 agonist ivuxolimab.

The sequence in DNA is TGTGCCAGCACGGGAATAGGACAGTCGAACACCGGGGAGCTGTTTTTT. It codes for CASTGIGQSNTGELFF. The sequence links TRBV27 to TRBJ2-2; D gene: possibly TRBD1, on 6 matching bases. CDR1 MNHEY and CDR2 SMNVEV were looked up in the germline V gene (reference sequence). The CDR3, cysteine through phenylalanine, is 16 amino acids long. The retained sequence is limited to the CDR3, 48 bases, with the frame set at the first base. V sheds 7 bases and J sheds 0 bases, leaving 15 bases between their ends.